The 9 T cell receptor beta chains below all came from one sample that was sequenced in a study of stem cell transplantation in POMP-related autoinflammatory disease. Points from the study as a whole: A trend toward lower repertoire diversity and greater clonality appeared in every analyzed T-cell subset of PRAID patients. In PRAID patients, the number of distinct TRB V-J gene pairings was restricted.

No antigen has been assigned to these receptors. Only in-frame clones appear in the TCRdb table, and some are missing; sequencing was by immunoSEQ multiplex PCR. The sample holds approximately 11,000 clones; more than 85% are singletons and the top ten take about half. The material sequenced was CD8+ T cells from PBMCs, taken before stem cell transplantation. These receptor sequences come from a human donor with POMP-related autoinflammation and immune dysregulation (PRAID).

The rearrangement links TRBV7-9 to TRBJ2-4, with 9 positions matching TRBD2. The CDR3 has 17 residues. Unmatched junction bases numbered 15, after V lost 3 bases and J lost 9 bases. Germline values: CDR1 SEHNR, CDR2 FQNEAQ (reference sequence). The CDR3 sequence is CASSLQLVAGARGIQYF. CDR3 in DNA: TGTGCCAGCAGCTTGCAATTAGTAGCGGGGGCTAGGGGCATTCAGTACTTC.

On this clone itself: Germline and junction disagree at one end, which may indicate a read error. Within the sample, other DNA sequences also encode this same CDR3. The chain recombines TRBV5-1 with TRBJ1-5; D perhaps matches TRBD1 (6 bases). The V gene's germline CDR1 is SGHRS and CDR2 YFSETQ. This CDR3 is 14 amino acids long. The CDR3 coding sequence is TGTGCCAGCAGCCCTGGCAGGGGTGGTCAGCCCCAGCATTTT. This gives the protein CASSPGRGGQPQHF.

V and J are TRBV30 and TRBJ1-2, with 9 positions matching TRBD1. The CDR3 loop spans 13 amino acids. Germline CDR1 reads GTSNPN; CDR2 reads SVGIG (reference sequence). The V segment lost 8 bases and the J segment 3 bases; nucleotides outside the gene matches: 7. The chain's CDR3 is CAGRRDRDYGYTF. The CDR3 nucleotides are TGTGCCGGTCGGAGGGACAGGGACTATGGCTACACCTTC.

The V gene is TRBV27, the J gene TRBJ1-2; no definite D call. Germline loops: CDR1 MNHEY, CDR2 SMNVEV (reference sequence). The V end was cut by 3 bases, the J end by 7 bases, with 21 bases between. The CDR3 spans 16 residues. This chain's CDR3 is CASSLEGYGRIGGYTF. For the CDR3, the DNA is TGTGCCAGCAGTTTGGAAGGGTACGGGAGAATTGGTGGCTACACCTTC.

The J gene is TRBJ2-7, the V gene TRBV19, with TRBD1 as a possible D gene (5 bases). The CDR3 has 15 amino acids. Between the trimmed V and J ends, which lost 7 bases and 2 bases, there was a span of 18 bases. CDR1 is LNHDA and CDR2 is SQIVND in the germline V gene (reference sequence). The CDR3 protein is CASKLTGDPPYEQYF. The CDR3 DNA reads as TGTGCCAGTAAACTCACAGGTGACCCTCCCTACGAGCAGTACTTC.

The V and J genes are TRBV28 and TRBJ2-7; D remains unclear. The CDR3 runs to 15 residues. In germline, CDR1 is MDHEN, CDR2 SYDVKM. V lost 6 bases and J lost 5, with 20 bases in between. The CDR3 here is CASSSLPMWVDEQYF. CDR3 in DNA: TGTGCCAGCAGCTCCCTCCCCATGTGGGTCGACGAGCAGTACTTC.

The CDR3 bases are TGTGCCAGCAGCAGCACCAGGGTCATGAACACTGAAGCTTTCTTT. Its translation is CASSSTRVMNTEAFF. The chain joins TRBV21-1 to TRBJ1-1; TRBD1 is taken as the D call from the table, unchecked against the DNA. TRBV21-1 is tagged as a pseudogene. This CDR3 is 15 amino acids long.

The rearrangement links TRBV14 to TRBJ2-2; possibly TRBD1 for D (6 bases). With 7 bases removed from V and 5 bases from J, the gap between germline ends came to 20 bases. CDR3 size: 16 residues. Germline loops: CDR1 SGHDN, CDR2 FVKESK. The CDR3 DNA follows: TGTGCCAGCACCCATGCGCCTACAGGGCATACCGGGGAGCTGTTTTTT. It codes for CASTHAPTGHTGELFF.

V is TRBV19 and J is TRBJ1-2; 8 bases agree with TRBD1. Trimming cost V 5 bases and J 4 bases; bases outside gene matches: 12. This CDR3 spans 16 amino acids. Germline CDR1 LNHDA, CDR2 SQIVND (reference sequence). CDR3 region: CASSASETGDAYGYTF. The CDR3 nucleotides are TGTGCCAGTAGTGCCTCGGAGACAGGGGACGCCTATGGCTACACCTTC.